Shown below are 7 T cell receptor beta chains from a single sample sequenced in a study of cytomegalovirus exposure and HLA in healthy donors. Clones were sequenced by immunoSEQ multiplex PCR, and TCRdb holds only the in-frame ones, with some missing. This sample carries about 190,000 clones, 84% of them seen once, and the ten largest clones take approximately 7%. The specimen sequenced was PBMCs. These receptor sequences come from a man aged 18 to 30 in good health and CMV-seropositive.

V usage is TRBV13 and J usage is TRBJ2-1; TRBD2 is a possible D gene (6 bases). Trimming pared 7 bases from V and 6 bases from J, leaving 25 bases between. Germline V gene sequence: CDR1 PRHDT, CDR2 FYEKMQ (reference sequence). The CDR3 runs 17 residues. Written as DNA, the CDR3 is TGTGCCAGCACTCGGGGGAGCGGGCGGACGTGGAGCAATGAGCAGTTCTTC. This sequence encodes CASTRGSGRTWSNEQFF.

In this sample, this clone turned up a few times. This chain links TRBV30 with TRBJ2-7, with D possibly being TRBD2 (6 bases). Germline CDR1 reads GTSNPN; CDR2 reads SVGIG (reference sequence). Trimming removed 2 bases at V and 1 base at J, with 9 bases between. The CDR3 sequence is 13 residues long. As DNA, the CDR3 is TGTGCCTGGAGTCCGGGAGAGTCCTACGAGCAGTACTTC. Protein sequence: CAWSPGESYEQYF.

CDR3 residues: CASSQDPALGTQYF. The CDR3 DNA is TGCGCCAGCAGCCAAGACCCGGCCCTAGGGACCCAGTACTTC. This chain links TRBV4-1 with TRBJ2-5; D gene unclear. CDR1 and CDR2 from the germline V gene are MGHRA and YSYEKL. The CDR3 sequence is 14 residues long. Trimming took off 0 bases at V and 7 bases at J, with 12 bases between the two ends.

The chain is built from TRBV2 and TRBJ2-3; 13 bases align to TRBD2. J was trimmed by 0 bases and V by 5 bases; bases with no gene match: 5. CDR1 and CDR2 from the germline V gene are SNHLY and FYNNEI. The CDR3 covers 17 residues. This CDR3 is CASSTLAGGPSTDTQYF. DNA of the CDR3: TGTGCCAGCAGTACACTAGCGGGAGGGCCAAGCACAGATACGCAGTATTTT.

The V gene is TRBV19, the J gene TRBJ2-1; D is unclear. Deletions cut 2 bases from V and 5 bases from J, with 10 bases between. Germline values: CDR1 LNHDA, CDR2 SQIVND (reference sequence). The length of the CDR3 is 14 residues. The CDR3 nucleotides are TGTGCCAGTAGTATACCGGGTTTCGACAATGAGCAGTTCTTC. It specifies CASSIPGFDNEQFF.

This clone was seen a single time. This chain links TRBV6-1 with TRBJ2-7, with a possible D match to TRBD1 (6 bases). The CDR3 sequence is 14 residues long. Trimming stripped 0 bases from V and 3 bases from J, with 9 bases between. Germline V lookup: CDR1 MNHNS, CDR2 SASEGT. The DNA for the CDR3 is TGTGCCAGCAGTGAAGCGGGACAACTCTACGAGCAGTACTTC. It yields the protein CASSEAGQLYEQYF.

V and J are TRBV19 and TRBJ1-2, with TRBD1 as a possible D gene (6 bases). Germline-derived CDR1 and CDR2 are LNHDA and SQIVND (reference sequence). V was cut by 7 bases and J by 4 bases, with 19 bases left in between. There are 15 residues in the CDR3. In DNA form, the CDR3 reads TGTGCCAGTACCGAAGCAGGGGCAGGTATCTATGGCTACACCTTC. Protein product: CASTEAGAGIYGYTF.